A single sample is the source of the 29 T cell receptor beta chains below, sequenced in a study of blood T cells in healthy people across ages. A second roughly 6 to 12 cycle PCR used barcoded and J-beta primers. One entry per CDR3 protein, called by TCRdb with MiXCR from the 5' RACE reads. Here the sample spans 1 million or so distinct CDR3 sequences, 35% to 50% being singletons. The sample taken for sequencing was blood. Source of these receptors: a woman aged 55-69 years in good health.

The rearrangement links TRBV28 to TRBJ2-6; D not certain. The CDR3 totals 16 residues. V lost 7 bases, J lost 0 bases, and 13 bases lay in between. Germline V CDR1 and CDR2: MDHEN, SYDVKM. The CDR3 loop reads CASTLDPSSGANVLTF. DNA for the CDR3: TGTGCCAGCACTCTTGACCCGAGCTCTGGGGCCAACGTCCTGACTTTC.

The chain links TRBV11-2 to TRBJ2-5; TRBD2 agrees at 7 bases. The J call may be incorrect, as the DNA end agrees better with TRBJ2-7. Germline V CDR1 and CDR2: SGHAT, FQNNGV. This CDR3 contains 15 residues. The CDR3 nucleotides read TGTGCCAGCAGCTATGGGGGGGACGCAGCCTACGAGCAGTACTTC. This sequence encodes CASSYGGDAAYEQYF.

In this sample, this clonotype turned up a few times. The chain joins TRBV7-6 to TRBJ2-1; possible D gene TRBD2, 6 bases. Per the germline V gene, CDR1 is SGHVS and CDR2 is FNYEAQ. CDR3 length equals 12 residues. Trimming cost V 4 bases and J 9 bases, with 10 bases left between them. The CDR3 region is CASSSPAGEQFF. Here the CDR3 DNA reads TGTGCCAGCAGCTCCCCAGCGGGTGAGCAGTTCTTC.

This clonotype was found a few times. The V gene is TRBV20-1, the J gene TRBJ2-1; maybe TRBD1 (7 bases). CDR3 length equals 16 residues. Between the trimmed V and J ends, which lost 3 bases and 6 bases, there was a span of 21 bases. Germline V gene lookup returns CDR1 DFQATT and CDR2 SNEGSKA (reference sequence). The CDR3 reads CSASAPSGGLINEQFF. The CDR3 DNA reads as TGCAGTGCTAGTGCCCCCTCAGGGGGGCTTATCAATGAGCAGTTCTTC.

The V gene is TRBV29-1, the J gene TRBJ2-7; D remains unclear. The DNA end is a closer match to TRBJ2-5, so the J assignment may be wrong. The CDR3 sequence is 13 residues long. Germline assignment: CDR1 SQVTM and CDR2 ANQGSEA. The CDR3: CSVVGGAEETQYF. The DNA of the CDR3 is TGCAGCGTTGTAGGCGGAGCCGAGGAGACCCAGTACTTC.

Only a few counts were recorded for this clonotype. The chain recombines TRBV20-1 with TRBJ2-6; 7 nucleotides agree with TRBD1. From germline, CDR1 is DFQATT and CDR2 SNEGSKA (reference sequence). Germline trimming cut 5 bases from V and 4 bases from J; bases unmatched to any gene: 8. This CDR3 spans 15 amino acids. CDR3 coding DNA: TGCAGTGCTTGGACAGGCCTATCCGGGGCCAACGTCCTGACTTTC. It codes for CSAWTGLSGANVLTF.

The chain recombines TRBV10-3 with TRBJ2-3, with a possible D match to TRBD2 (5 bases). V was clipped by 3 bases and J by 2 bases, with 9 bases between them. There are 14 residues in the CDR3. Germline V gene sequence: CDR1 ENHRY, CDR2 SYGVKD. CDR3 bases: TGTGCCATCAGTGATCCAGGACTCACAGATACGCAGTATTTT. Amino acid sequence: CAISDPGLTDTQYF.

This chain uses TRBV28 with TRBJ2-7; D is possibly TRBD1 (6 bases). The CDR3 covers 15 residues. V was pared by 2 bases and J by 4 bases, with 15 bases between. Germline V lookup: CDR1 MDHEN, CDR2 SYDVKM. In nucleotides, the CDR3 is TGTGCCAGCAGTTTAATCTCGAGGGGGTCTTACGAGCAGTACTTC. Protein sequence: CASSLISRGSYEQYF.

This clonotype was counted ten times or more. The V and J genes are TRBV7-2 and TRBJ2-3; D is unresolved. V lost 3 bases, J lost 2 bases, and 3 bases lay in between. Per the germline V gene, CDR1 is SGHTA and CDR2 is FQGNSA. CDR3 size: 12 residues. The CDR3 reads CASSFNTDTQYF. DNA for the CDR3: TGTGCCAGCAGCTTTAACACAGATACGCAGTATTTT.

The rearrangement uses TRBV5-5 and TRBJ2-1; D is perhaps TRBD1 or TRBD2 (6 bases each). Germline assignment: CDR1 SGHKS and CDR2 YYEKEE (reference sequence). V dropped 1 base and J dropped 9 bases, with 20 bases sitting between them. The CDR3 consists of 16 residues. This chain's CDR3 is CASSLLRQAGNPEQFF. The DNA of the CDR3 is TGTGCCAGCAGCTTGCTCAGACAGGCGGGGAATCCTGAGCAGTTCTTC. Together with reference TRBV5-5 and TRBJ2-1, the CDR3 gives the full variable domain: DAGVTQSPTHLIKTRGQQVTLRCSPISGHKSVSWYQQVLGQGPQFIFQYYEKEERGRGNFPDRFSARQFPNYSSELNVNALLLGDSALYLCASSLLRQAGNPEQFFGPGTRLTVL.

The chain uses TRBV3-1 and TRBJ2-7; 11 bases agree with TRBD2. The CDR3 spans 16 residues. Per germline, CDR1 LGHDT and CDR2 YNNKEL (reference sequence). The V segment lost 1 base and the J segment 4 bases; nucleotides outside the gene matches: 6. CDR3 region: CASSQVTSGRTYEQYF. CDR3 in DNA: TGTGCCAGCAGCCAAGTCACTAGCGGGAGAACTTACGAGCAGTACTTC.

V and J are TRBV29-1 and TRBJ2-1; 10 nucleotides line up with TRBD2. The germline V gene encodes CDR1 SQVTM and CDR2 ANQGSEA. V shed 4 bases and J 3 bases; nucleotides not matched to a gene: 9. The CDR3 extends over 16 amino acids. In DNA, the CDR3 is TGCAGCGTTGTTGGGCTAGCGGGAGCTAACTACAATGAGCAGTTCTTC. Protein: CSVVGLAGANYNEQFF.

The chain has TRBV2 and TRBJ2-5, with D uncertain. The CDR3 extends over 13 amino acids. The V end lost 8 bases, the J end lost 1 base, and 11 bases lay between the germline ends. In germline, CDR1 is SNHLY, CDR2 FYNNEI. The CDR3 here is CASALVRQETQYF. The CDR3 coding sequence is TGTGCCAGCGCGCTAGTTCGCCAAGAGACCCAGTACTTC.

This clonotype was detected once. The chain is built from TRBV3-1 and TRBJ2-3, with 8 bases fitting TRBD2. This CDR3 region has 17 residues. After removal of 7 bases from V and 2 bases from J, the junction contained 14 bases not matched to a gene. CDR1 LGHDT and CDR2 YNNKEL come from the germline V gene (reference sequence). CDR3 nucleotides: TGTGCCAGCAACCCGAGTGGAGGCGGGGGGTCCACAGATACGCAGTATTTT. Its translation is CASNPSGGGGSTDTQYF.

The chain uses TRBV6-1 and TRBJ2-1; TRBD1 matches 8 bases. The CDR3 runs 18 residues. The germline V gene encodes CDR1 MNHNS and CDR2 SASEGT. Losses at the gene ends were 4 bases for V and 0 bases for J; bases not matched to a gene: 11. CDR3 DNA: TGTGCCAGCAGTGTCAAGACAGGGGCGAGCTCCTCCTACAATGAGCAGTTCTTC. Translation gives CASSVKTGASSSYNEQFF.

The rearrangement joins TRBV5-1 to TRBJ2-1; D might be TRBD1 or TRBD2, each matching 6 bases. V was trimmed by 2 bases and J by 1 base, leaving 25 bases between them. CDR3 length: 20 amino acids. CDR1 and CDR2 from the germline V gene are SGHRS and YFSETQ. The CDR3 nucleotides are TGCGCCAGCAGCTTACCGCAGGGGTCTGGAGGGAGGAGGTCCTACAATGAGCAGTTCTTC. Its protein product is CASSLPQGSGGRRSYNEQFF.

V usage is TRBV5-1 and J usage is TRBJ2-1; TRBD2 agrees at 7 bases. Germline V CDR1 and CDR2: SGHRS, YFSETQ. The CDR3 is made up of 15 amino acids. Germline trimming cut 0 bases from V and 10 bases from J; bases unmatched to any gene: 10. The CDR3 protein is CASSLGGLPYEEQFF. The CDR3 DNA reads TGCGCCAGCAGCTTGGGGGGACTACCCTATGAGGAGCAGTTCTTC.

This chain joins TRBV2 and TRBJ1-4; no clear D. V was pared by 6 bases and J by 0 bases, with 11 bases between. CDR3 length equals 15 residues. Germline V gene lookup returns CDR1 SNHLY and CDR2 FYNNEI. CDR3 in DNA: TGTGCCAGCAGGGAAAAGCTGGCAACTAATGAAAAACTGTTTTTT. As protein: CASREKLATNEKLFF.

This clonotype appeared a few times. The chain joins TRBV7-8 to TRBJ2-6, with 11 nucleotides matching TRBD1. The CDR3 runs to 18 residues. Trimming cost V 4 bases and J 0 bases; bases outside gene matches: 5. Germline V gene data show CDR1 as SGHVS and CDR2 as FQNEAQ. CDR3: CASSSRTGGVSGANVLTF. CDR3 bases: TGTGCCAGCAGCTCCCGGACAGGGGGCGTCTCTGGGGCCAACGTCCTGACTTTC.

V usage is TRBV6-6 and J usage is TRBJ2-7; D unclear. Trimming took off 2 bases at V and 4 bases at J, with 15 bases between the two ends. CDR3 length: 15 residues. Germline-derived CDR1 and CDR2 are MNHNY and SVGAGI (reference sequence). Written as DNA, the CDR3 is TGTGCCAGCAGTTACCCAACTGGGGATCGGTACGAGCAGTACTTC. This sequence encodes CASSYPTGDRYEQYF.

The rearrangement joins TRBV4-1 to TRBJ2-2, with TRBD2 identical over 7 bases. The CDR3 spans 16 residues. V was clipped by 4 bases and J by 2 bases; unmatched bases: 7. Germline assignment: CDR1 MGHRA and CDR2 YSYEKL. The CDR3 here is CASSLGLGKNTGELFF. The DNA for the CDR3 is TGCGCCAGCAGCCTAGGACTAGGGAAAAACACCGGGGAGCTGTTTTTT.

V gene TRBV11-2 combines with J gene TRBJ2-7; TRBD2 matches 7 bases. CDR1 is SGHAT and CDR2 is FQNNGV in the germline V gene. V lost 0 bases and J lost 7; bases outside the gene matches: 12. There are 16 residues in the CDR3. The CDR3 bases are TGTGCCAGCAGCTTAGACGGTCTAGCGGCATACAATGAGCAGTACTTC. Translated, it gives CASSLDGLAAYNEQYF.

The chain carries TRBV20-1 and TRBJ1-5; no firm D call. Germline CDR1 DFQATT, CDR2 SNEGSKA (reference sequence). The CDR3 is made up of 13 amino acids. Deletions cut 6 bases from V and 0 bases from J, with 9 bases between. The DNA for the CDR3 is TGCAGTGCAGTTGGCCATAGCAATCAGCCCCAGCATTTT. Protein: CSAVGHSNQPQHF.

The chain uses TRBV3-1 and TRBJ2-1, with 7 bases identical to TRBD1. The germline V gene encodes CDR1 LGHDT and CDR2 YNNKEL (reference sequence). Trimming took 4 bases from V and 7 from J; bases not matched to a gene: 13. This CDR3 spans 16 amino acids. The CDR3 DNA is TGTGCCAGCAGCCCAGTGGGGACAGCCCTACCTAATGAGCAGTTCTTC. Protein product: CASSPVGTALPNEQFF.

This clonotype has only a few counts. The chain recombines TRBV7-9 with TRBJ1-5; possible D gene TRBD1, 5 bases. Germline V gene lookup returns CDR1 SEHNR and CDR2 FQNEAQ (reference sequence). The germline V and J ends were trimmed by 1 base and 5 bases, with 15 bases remaining between them. CDR3 size: 16 residues. The CDR3 nucleotides read TGTGCCAGCAGCTTAGGTCTCAGGGCAGCGGATCAGCCCCAGCATTTT. Its translation: CASSLGLRAADQPQHF.

This clonotype was picked up many times. The chain uses TRBV25-1 and TRBJ2-3, with 7 bases identical to TRBD1. The CDR3 length is 15 residues. Trimming at V came to 5 bases and at J to 2 bases, leaving 7 bases not matched to a gene. The germline V gene has CDR1 MGHDK and CDR2 SYGVNS. CDR3 nucleotide sequence: TGTGCCAGCAGTCGATACAGGGGCGACACAGATACGCAGTATTTT. It encodes CASSRYRGDTDTQYF.

V is TRBV7-9 and J is TRBJ2-5; TRBD1 or TRBD2 may be the D gene (5 bases each). Trimming cost V 6 bases and J 4 bases, with 18 bases left between them. Germline V gene sequence: CDR1 SEHNR, CDR2 FQNEAQ (reference sequence). The CDR3 consists of 15 residues. CDR3 loop: CASSKQRFGGETQYF. The CDR3 coding sequence is TGTGCCAGCAGTAAACAGAGATTTGGGGGAGAGACCCAGTACTTC.

There are a few counts of this clonotype. The V and J genes are TRBV6-5 and TRBJ2-1; 10 bases agree with TRBD2. J lost 2 bases, V lost 6 bases, and 7 bases had no gene match. Germline V gene lookup returns CDR1 MNHEY and CDR2 SVGAGI. CDR3 length equals 16 residues. Here the CDR3 DNA reads TGTGCCAGCAGCCCTACGGGACTAGCGCCCTACAATGAGCAGTTCTTC. Translating gives CASSPTGLAPYNEQFF.

This clonotype was seen only a few times. The chain uses TRBV3-1 and TRBJ2-3, with D possibly being TRBD1 or TRBD2 (5 bases each). V gave up 2 bases and J gave up 5 bases, with 11 bases separating them. The CDR3 extends over 14 amino acids. From germline, CDR1 is LGHDT and CDR2 YNNKEL (reference sequence). CDR3 loop: CASSQQGEGDTQYF. For the CDR3, the DNA is TGTGCCAGCAGCCAACAGGGAGAAGGAGATACGCAGTATTTT.